This entry lists 16 T cell receptor beta chains sequenced from one sample in a study of shared clonotypes between healthy human individuals. Data came from immunoSEQ multiplex PCR; TCRdb stores just in-frame clones and leaves some out. The profile shows some 1 million clones, 70% to 80% of them singletons. Material: memory CD4+ T cells sorted from blood. Subset defined: CD45RA-negative fraction. The origin of the receptors is a man between 18 and 29 years old in good health.

The chain carries TRBV5-1 and TRBJ2-5, with 8 bases that match TRBD1. V gave up 3 bases and J gave up 2 bases; unmatched junction bases: 3. CDR1 and CDR2 (germline): SGHRS, YFSETQ. The CDR3 runs 14 residues. CDR3 in DNA: TGCGCCAGCAGCTACCAGGGGGCTCAAGAGACCCAGTACTTC. It yields the protein CASSYQGAQETQYF.

This clone was observed a handful of times. The chain uses TRBV7-9 and TRBJ1-1, with TRBD1 matching 9 bases. Looked up from germline, CDR1 is SEHNR and CDR2 is FQNEAQ (reference sequence). CDR3 length equals 13 residues. V lost 6 bases to trimming and J lost 5 bases; unmatched junction nucleotides: 4. CDR3 protein: CASRQGAPTEAFF. The CDR3 DNA reads as TGTGCCAGCAGACAGGGGGCTCCAACTGAAGCTTTCTTT.

The CDR3 sequence: CASSPTLGGQGRNEQYF. The DNA for the CDR3 is TGTGCCAGCAGCCCCACCCTGGGGGGGCAGGGAAGAAACGAGCAGTACTTC. The J gene is TRBJ2-7, the V gene TRBV9, with D possibly matching TRBD2 (7 bases). Germline V gene sequence: CDR1 SGDLS, CDR2 YYNGEE. The CDR3 is 17 amino acids. Trimming removed 4 bases from V and 5 bases from J, with 25 bases in between.

This chain connects TRBV28 to TRBJ1-5; tentatively, D is TRBD1 (6 bases). The CDR3 runs 15 residues. V gave up 3 bases and J gave up 1 base, with 10 bases separating them. Per germline, CDR1 MDHEN and CDR2 SYDVKM. This chain's CDR3 is CASSLGALSNQPQHF. DNA for the CDR3: TGTGCCAGCAGTTTGGGGGCCCTCAGCAATCAGCCCCAGCATTTT.

The rearrangement links TRBV2 to TRBJ1-1, with a tentative D call TRBD1 (5 bases). V lost 8 bases to trimming and J lost 4 bases, with 20 bases between them. This CDR3 spans 15 amino acids. Per germline, CDR1 SNHLY and CDR2 FYNNEI. CDR3 DNA: TGTGCCAGCCAAAAATTAGGGGAAGTAATCACTGAAGCTTTCTTT. Protein: CASQKLGEVITEAFF. Complete variable domain (other parts from reference TRBV2 and TRBJ1-1): EPEVTQTPSHQVTQMGQEVILRCVPISNHLYFYWYRQILGQKVEFLVSFYNNEISEKSEIFDDQFSVERPDGSNFTLKIRSTKLEDSAMYFCASQKLGEVITEAFFGQGTRLTVV.

This clone has just one count. The CDR3 region has the DNA TGTGCCAGCAGCTTGGATGGGACAGTGGGTAATGAAAAACTGTTTTTT. Translated: CASSLDGTVGNEKLFF. The chain employs TRBV5-8 and TRBJ1-4; 7 nucleotides align to TRBD1. CDR3 length equals 16 residues. The germline V gene encodes CDR1 SGHTS and CDR2 YDEGEE. V was pared by 0 bases and J by 4 bases, with 6 bases of the junction left unmatched.

This clone was observed at least ten times. The genes are TRBV30 and TRBJ1-1; no clear D gene. The germline CDR1 and CDR2 sequences are GTSNPN and SVGIG (reference sequence). CDR3 length: 13 amino acids. Trimming pared 6 bases from V and 0 bases from J, leaving 11 bases between. The CDR3 coding sequence is TGTGCCTGCCAGGAGGACCTGAACACTGAAGCTTTCTTT. Its protein product is CACQEDLNTEAFF. The variable domain in full, completed from reference TRBV30 and TRBJ1-1, reads SQTIHQWPATLVQPVGSPLSLECTVEGTSNPNLYWYRQAAGRGLQLLFYSVGIGQISSEVPQNLSASRPQDRQFILSSKKLLLSDSGFYLCACQEDLNTEAFFGQGTRLTVV.

The J gene is TRBJ1-1, the V gene TRBV5-1, with D possibly matching TRBD1 (5 bases). CDR1 SGHRS and CDR2 YFSETQ come from the germline V gene. The CDR3 spans 15 residues. Between the trimmed V and J ends, which lost 0 bases and 2 bases, there was a span of 11 bases. CDR3 in DNA: TGCGCCAGCAGCTTGGCGACAGCGAGTAACACTGAAGCTTTCTTT. This codes for CASSLATASNTEAFF.

This chain uses TRBV5-4 with TRBJ2-1, with D tentatively TRBD1 or TRBD2 (5 bases each). V lost 1 base to trimming and J lost 9 bases, with 20 bases between them. The CDR3 loop spans 16 amino acids. CDR1 and CDR2 from the germline V gene are SGHNT and YYREEE (reference sequence). Here the CDR3 reads CASSLLGQGEGGEQFF. The CDR3 region has the DNA TGTGCCAGCAGCTTGCTCGGGCAGGGTGAGGGTGGTGAGCAGTTCTTC.

The chain has TRBV9 and TRBJ2-7; D remains unclear. V lost 0 bases to trimming and J lost 5 bases, with 18 bases between them. Germline-derived CDR1 and CDR2 are SGDLS and YYNGEE. This CDR3 contains 16 residues. CDR3 region: CASSVGVSSGQNEQYF. CDR3 sequence (DNA): TGTGCCAGCAGCGTAGGAGTTAGCTCGGGTCAGAACGAGCAGTACTTC.

The chain uses TRBV12-5 and TRBJ2-2, with 8 bases that match TRBD2. The CDR3 runs 16 residues. The germline V gene has CDR1 LGHNT and CDR2 FRNRAP. V dropped 0 bases and J dropped 4; count of bases not matched to a gene: 4. CDR3 loop: CASGLVLAGGTGELFF. The CDR3 bases are TGTGCTAGTGGTTTGGTACTGGCGGGGGGCACCGGGGAGCTGTTTTTT.

The genes are TRBV30 and TRBJ1-5, with no clear D. V lost 2 bases, J lost 5 bases, and 16 bases lay in between. The V gene's germline CDR1 is GTSNPN and CDR2 SVGIG (reference sequence). The CDR3 contains 15 residues. CDR3 protein: CAWSLPGRVDQPQHF. The CDR3 DNA sequence: TGTGCCTGGAGTCTGCCCGGTCGAGTAGATCAGCCCCAGCATTTT.

The rearrangement joins TRBV6-5 to TRBJ2-2; D ambiguous. In germline, CDR1 is MNHEY, CDR2 SVGAGI. The V and J ends lost 6 bases and 4 bases respectively, with 12 bases between them. This CDR3 is built from 14 residues. The CDR3, as DNA: TGTGCCAGCAGAGAGTGGGGTCCCACCGGGGAGCTGTTTTTT. Residues: CASREWGPTGELFF.

The chain couples TRBV19 to TRBJ1-1; tentative D call: TRBD1 (6 bases). Looked up from germline, CDR1 is LNHDA and CDR2 is SQIVND (reference sequence). The ends were cut back, 5 bases at V and 8 bases at J, with 6 bases in the middle. The CDR3 runs 10 residues. The chain's CDR3 is CASSGTEAFF. CDR3 in DNA: TGTGCCAGTAGTGGGACAGAAGCTTTCTTT.

The sample holds one count of this clone. The J gene is TRBJ2-3, the V gene TRBV19; 7 bases map to TRBD1. The CDR3 extends over 14 amino acids. With 8 bases clipped from V and 4 bases from J, the junction kept 9 bases outside the gene matches. Germline lookup yields CDR1 LNHDA and CDR2 SQIVND (reference sequence). The DNA of the CDR3 is TGTGCCAGTCTTCAAACAGGGGTTGCAGATACGCAGTATTTT. This codes for CASLQTGVADTQYF.

The genes are TRBV9 and TRBJ1-2, with 7 bases aligning to TRBD1. The CDR3 has 15 residues. V was pared by 0 bases and J by 4 bases, with 6 bases of the junction left unmatched. Germline CDR1 reads SGDLS; CDR2 reads YYNGEE. The CDR3 region has the DNA TGTGCCAGCAGCGTAGGCACAGGGGATTCCTATGGCTACACCTTC. Amino acid sequence: CASSVGTGDSYGYTF.